These T cell receptor beta chains were read from a single sample in a study of T cells in Graves' hyperthyroidism and ophthalmopathy. TCRdb used MiXCR to reprocess the multiplex PCR reads, holding one entry per CDR3 protein. Seen here are fewer than 750,000 distinct CDR3 sequences, about 45% observed once, and the top ten hold around 7.7%. What was sequenced was peripheral blood or thyroid tissue (not recorded which). The receptors were sampled from a woman under 30 with Graves' hyperthyroidism. The CDR3 runs from the conserved cysteine through the conserved F or W. D genes are given only for firm matches. The size entry is marked missing in some rows and otherwise reads once, few, many or a size class.

size: -; J: TRBJ1-1; D: TRBD1; length: 11; V: TRBV29-1; DNA: TGCAGCGTTGGGACGGGACAGAGGGCTTTCTTT; CDR3: CSVGTGQRAFF
size: -; J: TRBJ1-1; D: -; length: 15; V: TRBV7-9; DNA: TGTGCCAGCAGCTTATCAACAGGGCGATACAATGAAGCTTTCTTT; CDR3: CASSLSTGRYNEAFF
size: -; J: TRBJ2-4; D: TRBD1; length: 12; V: TRBV7-9; DNA: TGTGCCAGCAGCTTTCACAGGGGGAAACAGTACTTC; CDR3: CASSFHRGKQYF
size: -; J: TRBJ1-1; D: -; length: 15; V: TRBV19; DNA: TGTGCCAGTAGTATTGGCGGGAGTTACTACAATGAGCAGTTCTTT; CDR3: CASSIGGSYYNEQFF
size: few; J: TRBJ1-4; D: -; length: 14; V: TRBV7-3; DNA: TGTGCCAGCAGCTGGGACTTAACTAATGAAAAACTGTTTTTT; CDR3: CASSWDLTNEKLFF
size: many; J: TRBJ1-2; D: -; length: 11; V: TRBV30; DNA: TGTGCCTGGAGTCCTCCTGGTGGCTACACCTTC; CDR3: CAWSPPGGYTF
size: -; J: TRBJ1-2; D: TRBD1; length: 15; V: TRBV12-5; DNA: TGTGCTAGTGGTGGCCCGGGGTGCGACAGGGGTTCCATCACCTTC; CDR3: CASGGPGCDRGSITF
size: -; J: TRBJ2-7; D: TRBD2; length: 16; V: TRBV5-4; DNA: TGTGCCAGCAGCTTGTCCCTAGCGGGTAACACCGGGGAGCAGTACTTC; CDR3: CASSLSLAGNTGEQYF
size: -; J: TRBJ1-4; D: -; length: 18; V: TRBV11-2; DNA: TGTGCCAGCAGACCCAGCCCAGTGTTACGACCAACTAATGAAAAACTGTTTTTT; CDR3: CASRPSPVLRPTNEKLFF
size: -; J: TRBJ2-1; D: TRBD2; length: 15; V: TRBV6-2/TRBV6-3; DNA: TGTGCCAGCAGTCTACGGGAGGTCCCCTACAATGAGCAGTTCTTC; CDR3: CASSLREVPYNEQFF
size: -; J: TRBJ2-2; D: TRBD1; length: 16; V: TRBV15; DNA: TGTGCCGCCTGCAGTGCAAACAGGGGCAGGACCGGGGAGCTGTTTTTT; CDR3: CAACSANRGRTGELFF
size: many; J: TRBJ1-5; D: TRBD1; length: 15; V: TRBV4-1; DNA: TGCGCCAGCAGCCACGGGGACAGGGGCGTACAGCCCCAGCATTTT; CDR3: CASSHGDRGVQPQHF